Each of the 32 T cell receptor beta chains below was sequenced from the same sample in a study of OX40 agonist ivuxolimab in advanced cancers. Assay: immunoSEQ multiplex PCR; the TCRdb copy retains only in-frame clones and omits some. Altogether about 34,000 clones are present, over 85% being singletons, with the ten largest covering around a tenth. The sample consisted of CD4+ or CD8+ T cells sorted from blood, taken in a trial of the OX40 agonist ivuxolimab. The receptors were gathered from an adult with an advanced solid tumor such as melanoma, head and neck, liver or kidney cancer.

This chain uses TRBV18 with TRBJ2-1; 7 bases fit TRBD1. The V segment lost 1 base and the J segment 3 bases; nucleotides outside the gene matches: 3. This CDR3 region has 15 residues. Germline values: CDR1 KGHSH, CDR2 LQKENI. The CDR3 protein is CASSPRGQYYNEQFF. The CDR3 DNA follows: TGTGCCAGCTCACCACGGGGACAGTACTACAATGAGCAGTTCTTC.

This chain uses TRBV12-5 with TRBJ2-1, with 12 bases identical to TRBD2. V lost 5 bases and J lost 9; bases outside the gene matches: 8. CDR3 length: 15 amino acids. Germline V gene data show CDR1 as LGHNT and CDR2 as FRNRAP. The CDR3 sequence: CASGAGLAGRGEQFF. CDR3 nucleotide sequence: TGTGCTAGTGGTGCAGGACTAGCGGGACGGGGTGAGCAGTTCTTC.

V is TRBV5-1 and J is TRBJ2-7, with TRBD1 identical over 9 bases. V lost 2 bases to trimming and J lost 2 bases; unmatched junction nucleotides: 5. This CDR3 contains 15 residues. Germline lookup yields CDR1 SGHRS and CDR2 YFSETQ. The chain's CDR3 is CASSLTTGGPYEQYF. The CDR3, as DNA: TGCGCCAGCAGCTTAACCACAGGGGGCCCCTACGAGCAGTACTTC.

This CDR3 reads CASSLNSGTDTQYF. The CDR3, as DNA: TGTGCCAGCAGCTTAAATAGCGGGACAGATACGCAGTATTTT. The chain employs TRBV7-3 and TRBJ2-3, with TRBD2 matching 7 bases. From germline, CDR1 is SGHTA and CDR2 FQGTGA. The length of the CDR3 is 14 residues. V trimming: 1 base; J trimming: 3 bases; junction bases outside the gene matches: 1.

The chain uses TRBV2 and TRBJ2-7; 7 bases map to TRBD2. Germline values: CDR1 SNHLY, CDR2 FYNNEI. V lost 4 bases, J lost 6 bases, and 9 bases stayed unmatched. The CDR3 has 14 residues. CDR3 sequence reads: CASSGSPTSPEQYF. The CDR3 region has the DNA TGTGCCAGCAGTGGGTCCCCGACTAGCCCCGAGCAGTACTTC.

The chain recombines TRBV2 with TRBJ1-2; 7 bases match TRBD1. J gave up 5 bases and V 3 bases, and 3 bases lay outside the gene matches. The germline CDR1 and CDR2 sequences are SNHLY and FYNNEI. This CDR3 region has 13 residues. The CDR3 sequence is CASSEGQQYGYTF. The CDR3 DNA reads as TGTGCCAGCAGTGAGGGACAGCAATATGGCTACACCTTC.

The CDR3 protein is CASSYSPNRERDFF. The CDR3 DNA follows: TGTGCCAGCAGTTACTCCCCTAACAGGGAAAGAGATTTCTTT. V and J are TRBV6-5 and TRBJ1-1; D possibly corresponds to TRBD1 (6 bases). CDR3 size: 14 residues. Trimming stripped 0 bases from V and 13 bases from J, with 18 bases between. CDR1 and CDR2 from the germline V gene are MNHEY and SVGAGI.

J is TRBJ2-3 and V is TRBV11-3; D is unclear. The germline V gene encodes CDR1 SGHNT and CDR2 YENEEA. With 2 bases removed from V and 6 bases from J, the gap between germline ends came to 3 bases. This CDR3 comprises 11 residues. Written as DNA, the CDR3 is TGTGCCAGCAGCTTACTTGATACGCAGTATTTT. As protein: CASSLLDTQYF.

V usage is TRBV21-1 and J usage is TRBJ1-3; TRBD1 reflects the table's D call only, with no check against the DNA. TRBV21-1 is a known pseudogene. The CDR3 runs 14 residues. CDR3 DNA: TGTGCCAGCAGCAAATTCCACTCTGGAAACACCATATATTTT. It specifies CASSKFHSGNTIYF.

V usage is TRBV28 and J usage is TRBJ2-7; 7 nucleotides line up with TRBD1. Looked up from germline, CDR1 is MDHEN and CDR2 is SYDVKM. The CDR3 length is 15 residues. The V gene end was trimmed by 2 bases and the J gene end by 0 bases; junction bases not matched to a gene: 4. This chain's CDR3 is CASSLIGGSSYEQYF. CDR3 DNA sequence: TGTGCCAGCAGTTTAATAGGGGGCAGCTCCTACGAGCAGTACTTC.

The chain uses TRBV29-1 and TRBJ2-1, with 9 bases matching TRBD2. Germline lookup yields CDR1 SQVTM and CDR2 ANQGSEA. V lost 4 bases and J lost 8; bases outside the gene matches: 3. The CDR3 contains 12 residues. The CDR3 DNA is TGCAGCGTTGTCCTAGCGGGGTATGAGCAGTTCTTC. Translated: CSVVLAGYEQFF.

The genes are TRBV11-3 and TRBJ2-4; unclear D gene. The V end lost 0 bases, the J end lost 10 bases, and 10 bases lay between the germline ends. The CDR3 runs 13 residues. CDR1 and CDR2 (germline): SGHNT, YENEEA. For the CDR3, the DNA is TGTGCCAGCAGCTTAGAAGTCGATACAATTCAGTACTTC. This encodes CASSLEVDTIQYF.

V is TRBV5-4 and J is TRBJ1-2; tentatively, D is TRBD1 (6 bases). This CDR3 is built from 14 residues. The germline V gene has CDR1 SGHNT and CDR2 YYREEE (reference sequence). V was shortened by 3 bases and J by 7 bases, with 16 bases between the two germline ends. The chain's CDR3 is CASSYSGARRGYTF. The CDR3 coding sequence is TGTGCCAGCAGCTATTCAGGGGCGCGGCGTGGCTACACCTTC.

Here the CDR3 DNA reads TGTGCCAGCAGTTCGAGCGGGAGGTTCCCAGATACGCAGTATTTT. Translation: CASSSSGRFPDTQYF. This chain connects TRBV28 to TRBJ2-3, with TRBD2 matching 9 bases. Looked up from germline, CDR1 is MDHEN and CDR2 is SYDVKM. The length of the CDR3 is 15 residues. With 4 bases clipped from V and 4 bases from J, the junction kept 6 bases outside the gene matches.

The J gene is TRBJ2-5, the V gene TRBV2, with TRBD2 identical over 8 bases. Germline CDR1 is SNHLY and CDR2 is FYNNEI. CDR3 length: 14 residues. The V and J ends lost 6 bases and 2 bases, in that order; junction bases with no gene match: 5. CDR3 region: CASSKRGPQETQYF. The CDR3 DNA follows: TGTGCCAGCAGCAAGCGGGGGCCTCAAGAGACCCAGTACTTC.

This chain uses TRBV6-5 with TRBJ1-1; 7 nucleotides match TRBD1. Germline CDR1 reads MNHEY; CDR2 reads SVGAGI. V trimming: 5 bases; J trimming: 2 bases; junction bases outside the gene matches: 2. This CDR3 contains 13 residues. CDR3 amino acids: CASSGTVNTEAFF. The CDR3 nucleotides are TGTGCCAGCAGTGGGACAGTTAACACTGAAGCTTTCTTT.

In its sample, this clone ranks as medium-sized. The chain has TRBV6-1 and TRBJ1-5, with D perhaps TRBD1 (5 bases). The germline V gene encodes CDR1 MNHNS and CDR2 SASEGT. This CDR3 region has 15 residues. V lost 5 bases to trimming and J lost 0 bases, with 11 bases between them. DNA for the CDR3: TGTGCCAGCAGTCCTCAGGGAAGTAGCAATCAGCCCCAGCATTTT. It encodes CASSPQGSSNQPQHF.

This chain connects TRBV30 to TRBJ2-7, with D uncertain. Between the trimmed V and J ends, which lost 3 bases and 0 bases, there was a span of 3 bases. Per germline, CDR1 GTSNPN and CDR2 SVGIG (reference sequence). The CDR3 sequence is 11 residues long. The DNA of the CDR3 is TGTGCCTGGAGCCTCTCCTACGAGCAGTACTTC. Protein product: CAWSLSYEQYF.

The rearrangement joins TRBV5-1 to TRBJ2-5; D remains unclear. CDR3 length: 14 residues. Germline V lookup: CDR1 SGHRS, CDR2 YFSETQ. V was shortened by 0 bases and J by 0 bases, with 6 bases between the two germline ends. CDR3 DNA sequence: TGCGCCAGCAGCTTGGCGAGCGACCAAGAGACCCAGTACTTC. Translated: CASSLASDQETQYF.

The chain couples TRBV27 to TRBJ1-1; TRBD1 agrees at 10 bases. Germline CDR1 reads MNHEY; CDR2 reads SMNVEV (reference sequence). Germline trimming cut 6 bases from V and 3 bases from J; bases unmatched to any gene: 4. CDR3 size: 14 residues. The CDR3 loop reads CASSRTGGHTEAFF. CDR3 nucleotide sequence: TGTGCCAGCAGCCGGACAGGGGGGCACACTGAAGCTTTCTTT.

The chain carries TRBV11-3 and TRBJ1-6; tentatively, D is TRBD1 (6 bases). CDR1 and CDR2 (germline): SGHNT, YENEEA. The CDR3 loop spans 14 amino acids. The germline V and J ends were trimmed by 5 bases and 8 bases, with 13 bases remaining between them. The CDR3 here is CASSHRAGDSPLHF. The DNA for the CDR3 is TGTGCCAGCAGCCATCGAGCAGGGGATTCACCCCTCCACTTT.

V gene TRBV7-2 combines with J gene TRBJ1-2, with D unresolved. Trimming cost V 0 bases and J 4 bases, with 15 bases left between them. Germline V CDR1 and CDR2: SGHTA, FQGNSA. This CDR3 spans 16 amino acids. CDR3: CASSLAMGGRSYGYTF. The CDR3 DNA reads as TGTGCCAGCAGCTTAGCGATGGGCGGGAGATCCTATGGCTACACCTTC.

The chain is built from TRBV6-1 and TRBJ1-2, with D tentatively TRBD1 (5 bases). This CDR3 region has 12 residues. CDR1 is MNHNS, CDR2 SASEGT, per germline. Trimming stripped 11 bases from V and 2 bases from J, with 12 bases between. The CDR3 coding sequence is TGTGCCGACAGAAGGGCAAACTATGGCTACACCTTC. This sequence encodes CADRRANYGYTF.

V gene TRBV29-1 combines with J gene TRBJ2-5, with a weak D call TRBD2 (6 bases). The V end was cut by 3 bases, the J end by 5 bases, with 16 bases between. The CDR3 loop spans 14 amino acids. Germline V CDR1 and CDR2: SQVTM, ANQGSEA. CDR3 loop: CSVEGDSGWETQYF. CDR3 DNA sequence: TGCAGCGTTGAGGGGGACTCCGGTTGGGAGACCCAGTACTTC.

In this sample, this clone turned up once. V is TRBV19 and J is TRBJ1-2; D call uncertain. The germline gives CDR1 LNHDA, CDR2 SQIVND (reference sequence). The V and J ends lost 1 base and 7 bases respectively, with 13 bases between them. The length of the CDR3 is 14 residues. CDR3 in amino acids: CASSIVGFVGGYTF. The DNA of the CDR3 is TGTGCCAGTAGTATAGTGGGGTTCGTCGGTGGCTACACCTTC.

V is TRBV19 and J is TRBJ1-2, with 8 bases fitting TRBD1. The CDR3 extends over 15 amino acids. J gave up 7 bases and V 7 bases, and 14 bases lay outside the gene matches. Germline V lookup: CDR1 LNHDA, CDR2 SQIVND (reference sequence). The CDR3 here is CASKTTGGAFRGYTF. The CDR3 DNA reads TGTGCCAGTAAGACTACAGGGGGAGCGTTTCGTGGCTACACCTTC.

This clone was seen only a few times. This sample includes further DNA sequences coding for the same CDR3. The chain couples TRBV28 to TRBJ1-4; 9 bases match TRBD1. This CDR3 region has 14 residues. In germline, CDR1 is MDHEN, CDR2 SYDVKM. Losses at the gene ends were 5 bases for V and 8 bases for J; bases not matched to a gene: 6. CDR3 nucleotides: TGTGCCAGCAGTAAGGGACAGGGACGGGAAAAACTGTTTTTT. Translating it yields CASSKGQGREKLFF. The whole variable domain, filled in from reference TRBV28 and TRBJ1-4, reads DVKVTQSSRYLVKRTGEKVFLECVQDMDHENMFWYRQDPGLGLRLIYFSYDVKMKEKGDIPEGYSVSREKKERFSLILESASTNQTSMYLCASSKGQGREKLFFGSGTQLSVL.

The V gene is TRBV10-3, the J gene TRBJ2-3; D gene unclear. Trimming took 0 bases from V and 2 from J, leaving 3 bases between them. CDR1 and CDR2 (germline): ENHRY, SYGVKD. The CDR3 consists of 13 residues. The CDR3 DNA reads TGTGCCATCAGTGAGTCGAACACAGATACGCAGTATTTT. Translating it yields CAISESNTDTQYF.

The V call is TRBV5-1, the J call TRBJ1-1; the D gene is possibly TRBD1 (5 bases). The germline gives CDR1 SGHRS, CDR2 YFSETQ. Deletions cut 5 bases from V and 5 bases from J, with 19 bases between. The CDR3 loop spans 15 amino acids. The DNA for the CDR3 is TGCGCCAGCAGGCGCGGGGACCAGGGCCCGACTGAAGCTTTCTTT. Translation gives CASRRGDQGPTEAFF.

The CDR3 loop reads CASSSGTGVYNEQFF. The CDR3 coding sequence is TGTGCCAGCAGCTCCGGGACTGGGGTTTACAATGAGCAGTTCTTC. This chain joins TRBV7-3 and TRBJ2-1; maybe TRBD2 (6 bases). This CDR3 is built from 15 residues. Germline CDR1 reads SGHTA; CDR2 reads FQGTGA. Trimming removed 4 bases at V and 4 bases at J, with 14 bases between. Full variable domain (remainder filled in from reference TRBV7-3 and TRBJ2-1): GAGVSQTPSNKVTEKGKYVELRCDPISGHTALYWYRQSLGQGPEFLIYFQGTGAADDSGLPNDRFFAVRPEGSVSTLKIQRTERGDSAVYLCASSSGTGVYNEQFFGPGTRLTVL.

The J gene is TRBJ1-1, the V gene TRBV6-1; unclear D gene. V was trimmed by 4 bases and J by 1 base, leaving 10 bases between them. The CDR3 is made up of 14 amino acids. CDR1 is MNHNS and CDR2 is SASEGT in the germline V gene. CDR3 DNA sequence: TGTGCCAGCAGTGGACCGACAAGGAACACTGAAGCTTTCTTT. Its translation: CASSGPTRNTEAFF.

The rearrangement links TRBV6-6 to TRBJ2-7, with TRBD1 identical over 9 bases. V dropped 6 bases and J dropped 13; count of bases not matched to a gene: 10. This CDR3 is 12 amino acids long. Germline V lookup: CDR1 MNHNY, CDR2 SVGAGI (reference sequence). CDR3 DNA: TGTGCCAGCAGAAACCCAGGGACAGGGACATACTTC. Translated: CASRNPGTGTYF.